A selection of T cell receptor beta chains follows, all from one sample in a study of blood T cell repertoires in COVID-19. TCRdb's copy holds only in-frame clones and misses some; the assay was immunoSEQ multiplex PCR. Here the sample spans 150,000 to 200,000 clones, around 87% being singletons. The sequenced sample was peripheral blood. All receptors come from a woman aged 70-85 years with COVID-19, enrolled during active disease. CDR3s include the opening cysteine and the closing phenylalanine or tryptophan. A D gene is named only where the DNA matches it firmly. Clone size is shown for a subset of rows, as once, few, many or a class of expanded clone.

DNA: TGTGCCAGCTCACCCCGGGGTAACACCATATATTTT
CDR3: CASSPRGNTIYF
D: -
size: -
J: TRBJ1-3
V: TRBV18

DNA: TGTGCCAGCAGTGTGGGCGGGGGACCTAGCACAGATACGCAGTATTTT
CDR3: CASSVGGGPSTDTQYF
D: TRBD2
size: -
J: TRBJ2-3
V: TRBV6-1

DNA: TGTGCCAGCAGCACTTACAGGGGGTCTTACAATGAGCAGTTCTTC
CDR3: CASSTYRGSYNEQFF
D: TRBD1
size: few
J: TRBJ2-1
V: TRBV2

DNA: TGCGCCAGCAGCCAAGGGACAAGTTATCAGCCCCAGCATTTT
CDR3: CASSQGTSYQPQHF
D: -
size: -
J: TRBJ1-5
V: TRBV4-1

DNA: TGTGCCAGCAGCCAAGGACTCAGCCGAAACTATGGCTACACCTTC
CDR3: CASSQGLSRNYGYTF
D: -
size: -
J: TRBJ1-2
V: TRBV3-1/TRBV3-2

DNA: TGCAGCGTCATACAGACAGGGATCGAGCAGTACTTC
CDR3: CSVIQTGIEQYF
D: TRBD1
size: -
J: TRBJ2-7
V: TRBV29-1

DNA: TGTGCCAGCATCATAGCCAACACCGGGGAGCTGTTTTTT
CDR3: CASIIANTGELFF
D: -
size: -
J: TRBJ2-2
V: TRBV11-2

DNA: TGCGCCAGCAGCCCGCGGACAGACTCTGGGGCCAACGTCCTGACTTTC
CDR3: CASSPRTDSGANVLTF
D: -
size: -
J: TRBJ2-6
V: TRBV5-1

DNA: TGCAAAGTACAGGGGGATTTTGAAGCTTTCTTT
CDR3: CKVQGDFEAFF
D: TRBD1
size: -
J: TRBJ1-1
V: TRBV29-1

DNA: TGTGCCAGCAGCGTCCCGGGACAGGGGAATGAGCAGTTCTTC
CDR3: CASSVPGQGNEQFF
D: TRBD1
size: once
J: TRBJ2-1
V: TRBV9

DNA: TGCGCCAGCAGTCAAAGACCTCGGGACAGCAACAATGAGCAGTTCTTC
CDR3: CASSQRPRDSNNEQFF
D: TRBD1
size: -
J: TRBJ2-1
V: TRBV23-1